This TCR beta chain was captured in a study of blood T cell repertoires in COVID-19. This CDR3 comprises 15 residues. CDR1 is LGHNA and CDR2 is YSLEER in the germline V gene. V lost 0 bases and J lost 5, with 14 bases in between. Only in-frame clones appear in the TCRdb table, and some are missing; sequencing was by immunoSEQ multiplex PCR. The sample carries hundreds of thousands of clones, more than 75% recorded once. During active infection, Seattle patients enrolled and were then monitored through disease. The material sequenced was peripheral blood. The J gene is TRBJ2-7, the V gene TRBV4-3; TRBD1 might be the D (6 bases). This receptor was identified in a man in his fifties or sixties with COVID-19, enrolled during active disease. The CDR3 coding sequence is TGCGCCAGCAGCCAAGACGGGACACCCGGGGACGAGCAGTACTTC. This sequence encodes CASSQDGTPGDEQYF.